The TCR beta chain under discussion was sequenced for a study of molecular identifiers for immune sequencing clone quantification. Study-level background: With replicates, the RNA of about 20,000 or 100,000 naive CD8 cells was split five ways and four were sequenced.

MiXCR was run by TCRdb on the PCR reads, yielding one entry per CDR3 protein. The table lists 12,000 or so distinct CDR3 sequences, more than 15% of them singletons. Germline V gene data show CDR1 as LGHNA and CDR2 as YNFKEQ. The CDR3 is made up of 17 amino acids. The V and J ends lost 7 bases and 6 bases, in that order; junction bases with no gene match: 17. This clonotype occurred many times. Its matching antigen is unknown. Overall study results and limits: Detection of one spiked Jurkat cell's TCR RNA reportedly worked in one million naive cells.

The J gene is TRBJ2-7, the V gene TRBV4-2, with 11 bases that match TRBD2. Material for sequencing was naive CD8+ T cells from blood, with Jurkat cell RNA spiked in. Subset described: FACS-sorted CD8+CD4-CCR7+CD45RA+ naive T cells. The source is a human donor in good health. Some libraries in this study had Jurkat cell RNA spiked in. The CDR3 bases are TGTGCCAGCAATCCATCGAACTTAGCGGGAGGGTTTGGCGAGCAGTACTTC. Amino acid sequence: CASNPSNLAGGFGEQYF.